The rows below give T cell receptor beta chains drawn from one sample of a study of blood T cells in healthy people across ages. TCRdb called the 5' RACE reads again in MiXCR, with one record for every CDR3 protein. The sample lists 1.5 million to 2 million distinct CDR3 sequences, 28% occurring once. The sample was blood. The receptors were sampled from a woman aged 25 to 39 in good health. CDR3s include the opening cysteine and the closing phenylalanine or tryptophan. The D gene is left open where the match is weak. Rows give clone size only sometimes, using once, few, many, or a class for an expanded clone.

D: TRBD1
size: .
J: TRBJ2-7
V: TRBV7-2
DNA: TGTGCCAGCAGCTCCCCGGACAGGGCATCCCCCGAGCAGTACTTC
CDR3: CASSSPDRASPEQYF

D: TRBD1
size: .
J: TRBJ1-2
V: TRBV18
DNA: TGTGCCAGCTCACCACAGTCAGGGGGCGATGGCTACACCTTC
CDR3: CASSPQSGGDGYTF

D: .
size: .
J: TRBJ1-6
V: TRBV12-3/TRBV12-4
DNA: TGTGCCAGCAGTTCGAAGGAAGGCTCACCCCTCCACTTT
CDR3: CASSSKEGSPLHF

D: .
size: few
J: TRBJ2-1
V: TRBV20-1
DNA: TGCAGTGCTATAGACTCATCCTTCGTTAATGAGCAGTTCTTC
CDR3: CSAIDSSFVNEQFF

D: .
size: few
J: TRBJ1-2
V: TRBV9
DNA: TGTGCCAGCAGCGTAGCGGAGACACGGACCTTTTCTAACTATGGCTACACCTTC
CDR3: CASSVAETRTFSNYGYTF

D: .
size: few
J: TRBJ1-2
V: TRBV5-1
DNA: TGCGCCAGCAGCCTCCTAGGAATTGGCTACACCTTC
CDR3: CASSLLGIGYTF

D: .
size: few
J: TRBJ1-1
V: TRBV30
DNA: TGTGCCTGGTCCGGGACTTTGAACACTGAAGCTTTCTTT
CDR3: CAWSGTLNTEAFF

D: TRBD1
size: .
J: TRBJ1-2
V: TRBV7-2
DNA: TGTGCCAGCAGCTTTCAGGGGGGCAGGTCTATGGGTGGCTACACCTTC
CDR3: CASSFQGGRSMGGYTF

D: .
size: .
J: TRBJ2-5
V: TRBV9
DNA: TGTGCCAGCAGCCCTGGTGCGGAAACCCAAGAGACCCAGTACTTC
CDR3: CASSPGAETQETQYF

D: TRBD1
size: .
J: TRBJ2-1
V: TRBV7-6
DNA: TGTGCCAGCACTCGAGAGGGGACAGGGTCCAATGAGCAGTTCTTC
CDR3: CASTREGTGSNEQFF

D: .
size: few
J: TRBJ1-6
V: TRBV5-1
DNA: TGCGCCAGCAGCTTGCAGGGTGTGGATTCACCCCTCCACTTT
CDR3: CASSLQGVDSPLHF

D: TRBD2
size: .
J: TRBJ2-1
V: TRBV28
DNA: TGTGCCAGCAGTTTATCGACTAGCGGGGTACCTGAGCAGTTCTTC
CDR3: CASSLSTSGVPEQFF

D: TRBD1
size: .
J: TRBJ2-4
V: TRBV5-1
DNA: TGCGCCAGCAGCTTAGGGGGCGCCGCGTACTCAGCCAAAAACATTCAGTACTTC
CDR3: CASSLGGAAYSAKNIQYF

D: TRBD2
size: few
J: TRBJ2-7
V: TRBV7-2
DNA: TGTGCCAGCAGCCAGGGGTGGCTAGCGGGAGGTGAGCAGTACTTC
CDR3: CASSQGWLAGGEQYF

D: TRBD1
size: .
J: TRBJ1-2
V: TRBV5-5
DNA: TGTGCCAGCAGCTTGTCGGGACAGGGGGCAAGAGGGCACTATGGCTACACCTTC
CDR3: CASSLSGQGARGHYGYTF

D: .
size: .
J: TRBJ1-2
V: TRBV2
DNA: TGTGCCAGCAGTCCGCATTCACGGGACTATGGCTACACCTTC
CDR3: CASSPHSRDYGYTF

D: .
size: .
J: TRBJ2-7
V: TRBV29-1
DNA: TGCAGCGTTGAAGGGGTGGGCCCCGAGCAGTACTTC
CDR3: CSVEGVGPEQYF

D: .
size: many
J: TRBJ2-7
V: TRBV4-1
DNA: TGCGCCAGCAGCCACGCCGGACAAGCCTACGAGCAGTACTTC
CDR3: CASSHAGQAYEQYF

D: TRBD1
size: .
J: TRBJ1-1
V: TRBV12-3/TRBV12-4
DNA: TGTGCCAGCAGCGACAGGGTACTTCAGAACACTGAAGCTTTCTTT
CDR3: CASSDRVLQNTEAFF

D: TRBD2
size: .
J: TRBJ2-3
V: TRBV7-2
DNA: TGTGCCAGCAGCACTTATTCTAGCGGGATATCCACAGATACGCAGTATTTT
CDR3: CASSTYSSGISTDTQYF

D: .
size: many
J: TRBJ2-4
V: TRBV5-5
DNA: TGTGCCAGCAGCTTGGAACCCTCGGGGCTAGCCAAAAACATTCAGTACTTC
CDR3: CASSLEPSGLAKNIQYF

D: TRBD2
size: few
J: TRBJ2-3
V: TRBV3-1
DNA: TGTGCCAGCAGCCCCCCTAGCGGGGATCGCACAGATACGCAGTATTTT
CDR3: CASSPPSGDRTDTQYF

D: .
size: many
J: TRBJ2-7
V: TRBV6-8
DNA: TGTGCCAGCAGTTACCCTACGGCTGGGCCCCATCCCTACGAGCAGTACTTC
CDR3: CASSYPTAGPHPYEQYF

D: TRBD2
size: .
J: TRBJ2-3
V: TRBV7-2
DNA: TGTGCCAGCAGCTTAGGACTAGCGGGGGGTAACAAAGATACGCAGTATTTT
CDR3: CASSLGLAGGNKDTQYF

D: .
size: many
J: TRBJ2-7
V: TRBV29-1
DNA: TGCAGCGCGACAGAGCCAACCTACGAGCAGTACTTC
CDR3: CSATEPTYEQYF